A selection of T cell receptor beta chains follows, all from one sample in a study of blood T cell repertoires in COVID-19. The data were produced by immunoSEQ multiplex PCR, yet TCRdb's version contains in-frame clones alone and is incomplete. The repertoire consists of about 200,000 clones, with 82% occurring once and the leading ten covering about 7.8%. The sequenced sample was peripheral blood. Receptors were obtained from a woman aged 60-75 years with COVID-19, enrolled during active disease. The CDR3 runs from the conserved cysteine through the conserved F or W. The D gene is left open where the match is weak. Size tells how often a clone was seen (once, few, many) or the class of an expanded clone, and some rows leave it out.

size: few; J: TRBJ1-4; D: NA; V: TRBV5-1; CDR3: CASSLAATRGEKLFF; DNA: TGCGCCAGCAGCTTGGCTGCGACCCGGGGTGAAAAACTGTTTTTT
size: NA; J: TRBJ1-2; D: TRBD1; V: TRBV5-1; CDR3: CASSSGQTYGYTF; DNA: TGCGCCAGCAGCTCGGGACAGACCTATGGCTACACCTTC
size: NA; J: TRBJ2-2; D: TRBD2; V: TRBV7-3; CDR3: CASSLGVAGLAGPGELFF; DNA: TGTGCCAGCAGCTTAGGAGTCGCGGGACTAGCGGGACCCGGGGAGCTGTTTTTT
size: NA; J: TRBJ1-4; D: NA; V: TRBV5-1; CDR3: CASSLGGLVTNEKLFF; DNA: TGCGCCAGCAGCTTAGGCGGACTGGTAACTAATGAAAAACTGTTTTTT
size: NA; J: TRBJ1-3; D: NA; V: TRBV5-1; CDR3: CASTLGGGSAGNTIYF; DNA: TGCGCCAGCACCCTGGGGGGTGGCAGCGCTGGAAACACCATATATTTT
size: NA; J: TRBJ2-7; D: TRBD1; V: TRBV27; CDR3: CASSTRGTVYNEQYF; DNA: TGTGCCAGCAGCACCCGTGGGACAGTTTATAACGAGCAGTACTTC
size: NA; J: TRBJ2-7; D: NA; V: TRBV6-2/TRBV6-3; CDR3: CASSYLQPSYEQYF; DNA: TGTGCCAGCAGTTACTTACAGCCCTCCTACGAGCAGTACTTC
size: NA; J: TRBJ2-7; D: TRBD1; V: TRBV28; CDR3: CASSSGQAARYEQYF; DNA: TGTGCCAGCAGTTCTGGACAGGCCGCACGCTACGAGCAGTACTTC
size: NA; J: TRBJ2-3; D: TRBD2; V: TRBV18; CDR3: CASSRSTSGRTDTQYF; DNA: TGTGCCAGCTCACGAAGCACTAGCGGGAGAACAGATACGCAGTATTTT
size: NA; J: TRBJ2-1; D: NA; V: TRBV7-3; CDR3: CASSLMATYNEQFF; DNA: TGTGCCAGCAGCTTAATGGCCACCTACAATGAGCAGTTCTTC
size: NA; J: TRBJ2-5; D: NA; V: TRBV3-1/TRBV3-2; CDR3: CASSQALARGGGQETQYF; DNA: TGTGCCAGCAGCCAAGCACTAGCGAGGGGAGGGGGACAAGAGACCCAGTACTTC
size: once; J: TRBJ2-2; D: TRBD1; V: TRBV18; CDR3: CASSPRTGPGELFF; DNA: TGTGCCAGCTCACCACGGACAGGACCCGGGGAGCTGTTTTTT
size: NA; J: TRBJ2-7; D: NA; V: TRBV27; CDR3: CASSRDIHYEQYF; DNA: TGTGCCAGCAGCAGGGACATCCACTACGAGCAGTACTTC
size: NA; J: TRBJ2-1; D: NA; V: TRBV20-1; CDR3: CSASEQGSYEQFF; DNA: TGCAGTGCTAGTGAACAGGGAAGCTATGAGCAGTTCTTC
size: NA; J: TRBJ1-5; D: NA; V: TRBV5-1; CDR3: CASSLDVGADQPQHF; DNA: TGCGCCAGCAGCTTGGACGTGGGGGCAGATCAGCCCCAGCATTTT
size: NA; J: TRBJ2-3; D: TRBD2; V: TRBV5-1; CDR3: CASSYSGNTDTQYF; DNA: TGCGCCAGCAGCTATAGCGGGAACACAGATACGCAGTATTTT
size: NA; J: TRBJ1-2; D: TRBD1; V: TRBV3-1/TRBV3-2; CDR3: CASSHRDSYNYGYTF; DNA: TGTGCCAGCAGCCACCGGGACAGTTACAACTATGGCTACACCTTC
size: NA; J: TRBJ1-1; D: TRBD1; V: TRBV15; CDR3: CATRAGGFAEAFF; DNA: TGTGCCACCAGGGCAGGGGGCTTCGCTGAAGCTTTCTTT
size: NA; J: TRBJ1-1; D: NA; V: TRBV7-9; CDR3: CASSLLNRAATEAFF; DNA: TGTGCCAGCAGCTTATTGAACAGGGCGGCCACTGAAGCTTTCTTT
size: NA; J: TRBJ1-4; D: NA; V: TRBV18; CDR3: CASSQTGSTNEKLFF; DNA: TGTGCCAGCTCACAAACAGGGTCCACTAATGAAAAACTGTTTTTT
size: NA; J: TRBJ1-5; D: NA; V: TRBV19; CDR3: CASSSWAFQPQHF; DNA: TGTGCCAGTAGTTCGTGGGCTTTTCAGCCCCAGCATTTT
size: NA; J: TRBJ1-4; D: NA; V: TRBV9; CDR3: CASSVALRGGNEKLFF; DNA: TGTGCCAGCAGCGTAGCTCTCAGGGGAGGGAATGAAAAACTGTTTTTT
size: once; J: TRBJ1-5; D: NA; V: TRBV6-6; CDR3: CATRAISNQPQHF; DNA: TGTGCCACCAGGGCAATCAGCAATCAGCCCCAGCATTTT
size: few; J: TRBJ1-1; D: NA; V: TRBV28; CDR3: CASSLILGTGNTEAFF; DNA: TGTGCCAGCAGTCTTATCCTGGGTACGGGGAACACTGAAGCTTTCTTT
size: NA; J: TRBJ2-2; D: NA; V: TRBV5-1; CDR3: CASSLAGVQGGELFF; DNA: TGCGCCAGCAGCTTGGCAGGGGTCCAAGGCGGGGAGCTGTTTTTT
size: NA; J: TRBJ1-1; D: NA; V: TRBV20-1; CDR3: CSATRATEAFF; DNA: TGCAGTGCTACGCGGGCCACTGAAGCTTTCTTT
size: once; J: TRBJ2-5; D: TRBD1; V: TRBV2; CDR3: CASTETRTGGYF; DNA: TGTGCCAGCACCGAGACCCGGACAGGGGGGTACTTC
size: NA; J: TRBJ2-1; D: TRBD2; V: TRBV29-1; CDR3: CSVVPLATYNEQFF; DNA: TGCAGCGTTGTCCCACTAGCGACATACAATGAGCAGTTCTTC
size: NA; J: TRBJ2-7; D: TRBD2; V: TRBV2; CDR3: CASKIGTSTERSYEQYF; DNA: TGTGCCAGCAAGATAGGGACTAGCACCGAACGTTCCTACGAGCAGTACTTC
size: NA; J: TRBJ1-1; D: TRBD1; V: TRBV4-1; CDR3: CASSQGQGAYTEAFF; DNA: TGCGCCAGCAGCCAGGGACAGGGCGCGTACACTGAAGCTTTCTTT
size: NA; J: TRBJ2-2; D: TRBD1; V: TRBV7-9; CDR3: CASSSGQGRLFF; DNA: TGTGCCAGCAGCTCGGGACAGGGTCGGCTGTTTTTT
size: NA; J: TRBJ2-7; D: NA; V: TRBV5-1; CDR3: CASSEEGPSYEQYF; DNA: TGCGCCAGCAGTGAGGAGGGGCCTTCCTACGAGCAGTACTTC
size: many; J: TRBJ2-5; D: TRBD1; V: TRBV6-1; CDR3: CASSDGTAQETQYF; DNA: TGTGCCAGCAGTGACGGGACAGCACAAGAGACCCAGTACTTC
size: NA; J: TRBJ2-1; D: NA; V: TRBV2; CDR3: CASSELQSYNEQFF; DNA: TGTGCCAGCAGTGAACTCCAGTCCTACAATGAGCAGTTCTTC
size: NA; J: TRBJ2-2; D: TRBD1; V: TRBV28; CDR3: CASSLTVQGAGELFF; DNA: TGTGCCAGCAGTTTAACGGTACAGGGGGCCGGGGAGCTGTTTTTT
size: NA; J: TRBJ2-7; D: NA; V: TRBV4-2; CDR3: CASSPRTGDPYEQYF; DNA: TGTGCCAGCAGCCCCCGAACGGGGGACCCCTACGAGCAGTACTTC
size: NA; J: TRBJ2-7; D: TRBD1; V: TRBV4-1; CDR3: CASSQAGGNYEQYF; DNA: TGCGCCAGCAGCCAGGCAGGGGGCAACTACGAGCAGTACTTC
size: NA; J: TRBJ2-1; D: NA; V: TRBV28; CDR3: CAISTGIFEQFF; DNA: TGTGCCATCTCAACAGGGATCTTTGAGCAGTTCTTC
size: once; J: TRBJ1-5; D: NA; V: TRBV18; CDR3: CASSPGHTSNQPQHF; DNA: TGTGCCAGCTCCCCGGGACACACTAGCAATCAGCCCCAGCATTTT
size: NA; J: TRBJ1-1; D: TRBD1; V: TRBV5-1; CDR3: CASSIRQGDTEAFF; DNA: TGCGCCAGCAGCATCAGACAGGGAGACACTGAAGCTTTCTTT
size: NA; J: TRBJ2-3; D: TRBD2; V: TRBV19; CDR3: CASSLLGASGSKDTQYF; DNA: TGTGCCAGTAGTCTCCTCGGGGCTAGCGGGAGTAAAGATACGCAGTATTTT
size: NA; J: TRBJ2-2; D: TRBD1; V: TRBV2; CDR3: CAIGQGGNTGELFF; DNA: TGTGCCATTGGACAGGGGGGAAACACCGGGGAGCTGTTTTTT
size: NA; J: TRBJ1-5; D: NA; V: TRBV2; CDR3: CASSASGSYSNQPQHF; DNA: TGTGCCAGCAGCGCCTCGGGGAGTTATAGCAATCAGCCCCAGCATTTT
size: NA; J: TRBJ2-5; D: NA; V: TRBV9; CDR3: CASSSQSAGAVREAQYF; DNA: TGTGCCAGCAGCTCCCAATCGGCAGGGGCGGTAAGAGAGGCCCAGTACTTC
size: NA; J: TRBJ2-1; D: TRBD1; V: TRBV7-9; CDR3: CASSYGTGRDEQFF; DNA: TGTGCCAGCAGTTATGGGACAGGGCGGGATGAGCAGTTCTTC
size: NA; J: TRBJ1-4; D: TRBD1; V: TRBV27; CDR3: CASSLSPRTGVEKLFF; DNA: TGTGCCAGCAGTTTATCTCCGAGGACAGGGGTTGAAAAACTGTTTTTT
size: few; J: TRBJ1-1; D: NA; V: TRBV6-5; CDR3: CASSLLGPGTEAFF; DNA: TGTGCCAGCAGTCTCCTGGGGCCGGGCACTGAAGCTTTCTTT
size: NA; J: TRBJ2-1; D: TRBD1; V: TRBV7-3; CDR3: CASSLTSGQGEQFF; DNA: TGTGCCAGCAGCTTAACGTCTGGACAGGGGGAGCAGTTCTTC
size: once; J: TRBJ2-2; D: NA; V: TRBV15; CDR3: CATSRVGGTGELFF; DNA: TGTGCCACCAGCAGAGTGGGGGGCACCGGGGAGCTGTTTTTT
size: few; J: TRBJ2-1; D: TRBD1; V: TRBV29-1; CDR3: CSAPAGTGVYNEQFF; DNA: TGCAGCGCCCCGGCCGGGACAGGTGTTTACAATGAGCAGTTCTTC
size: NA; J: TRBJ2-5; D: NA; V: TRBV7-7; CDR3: CASSLDAGKTETQYF; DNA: TGTGCTAGCAGCTTAGACGCGGGGAAGACGGAGACCCAGTACTTC
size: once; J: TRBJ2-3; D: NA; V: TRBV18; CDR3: CASSTQGTVADTQYF; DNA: TGTGCCAGCTCAACCCAGGGTACGGTTGCAGATACGCAGTATTTT
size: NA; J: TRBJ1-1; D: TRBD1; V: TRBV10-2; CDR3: CASSQGGNTEAFF; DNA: TGCGCCAGCAGTCAGGGGGGGAACACTGAAGCTTTCTTT
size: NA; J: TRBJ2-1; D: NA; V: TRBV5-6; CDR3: CASSLLSGPYNEQFF; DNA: TGTGCCAGCAGCTTGCTGAGCGGCCCTTACAATGAGCAGTTCTTC
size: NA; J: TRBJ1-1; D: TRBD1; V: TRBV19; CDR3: CASHWTGGTEAFF; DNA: TGTGCCAGCCACTGGACAGGAGGGACTGAAGCTTTCTTT
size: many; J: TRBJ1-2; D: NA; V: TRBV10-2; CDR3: CASSDEGNYGYTF; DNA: TGCGCCAGCAGTGACGAGGGTAACTATGGCTACACCTTC
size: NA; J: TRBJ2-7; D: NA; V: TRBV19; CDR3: CASSIGGQTSSYEQYF; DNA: TGTGCCAGTAGTATCGGGGGACAGACCAGCTCCTACGAGCAGTACTTC
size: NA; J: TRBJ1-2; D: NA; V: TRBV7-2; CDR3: CASSSDTYGYTF; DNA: TGTGCCAGCAGCTCTGACACGTATGGCTACACCTTC
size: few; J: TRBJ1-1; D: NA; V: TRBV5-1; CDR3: CASSTNSNTEAFF; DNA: TGCGCCAGCAGCACGAACTCGAACACTGAAGCTTTCTTT
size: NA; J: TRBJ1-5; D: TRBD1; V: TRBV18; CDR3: CASSLDRNSNQPQHF; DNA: TGTGCCAGCTCACTGGACAGGAATAGCAATCAGCCCCAGCATTTT